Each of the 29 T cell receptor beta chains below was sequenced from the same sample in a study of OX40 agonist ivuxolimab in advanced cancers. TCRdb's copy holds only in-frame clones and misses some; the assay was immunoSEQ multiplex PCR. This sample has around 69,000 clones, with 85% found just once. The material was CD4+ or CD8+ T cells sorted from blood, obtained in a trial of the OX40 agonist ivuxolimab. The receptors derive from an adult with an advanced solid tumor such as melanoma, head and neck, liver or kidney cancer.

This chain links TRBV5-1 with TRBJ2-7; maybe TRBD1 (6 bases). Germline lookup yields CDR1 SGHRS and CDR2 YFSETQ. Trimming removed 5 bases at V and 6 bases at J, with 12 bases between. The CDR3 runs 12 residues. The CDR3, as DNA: TGCGCCAGCAGTTCAGGGGTGGGCGAGCAGTACTTC. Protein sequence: CASSSGVGEQYF.

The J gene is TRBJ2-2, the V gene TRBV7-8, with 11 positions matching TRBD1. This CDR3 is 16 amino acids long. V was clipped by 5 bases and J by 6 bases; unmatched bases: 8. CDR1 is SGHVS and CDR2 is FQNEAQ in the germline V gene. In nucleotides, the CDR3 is TGTGCCAGCAGCCTAGTCGGACAGGGGGCATCCGGGGAGCTGTTTTTT. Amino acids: CASSLVGQGASGELFF.

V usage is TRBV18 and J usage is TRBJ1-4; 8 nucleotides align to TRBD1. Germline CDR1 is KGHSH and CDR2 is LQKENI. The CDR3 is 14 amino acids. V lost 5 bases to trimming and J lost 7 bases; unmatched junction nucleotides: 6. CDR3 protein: CASSGGTGSEKLFF. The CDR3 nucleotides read TGTGCCAGCTCAGGCGGGACAGGCAGTGAAAAACTGTTTTTT. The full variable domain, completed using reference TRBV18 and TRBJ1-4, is NAGVMQNPRHLVRRRGQEARLRCSPMKGHSHVYWYRQLPEEGLKFMVYLQKENIIDESGMPKERFSAEFPKEGPSILRIQQVVRGDSAAYFCASSGGTGSEKLFFGSGTQLSVL.

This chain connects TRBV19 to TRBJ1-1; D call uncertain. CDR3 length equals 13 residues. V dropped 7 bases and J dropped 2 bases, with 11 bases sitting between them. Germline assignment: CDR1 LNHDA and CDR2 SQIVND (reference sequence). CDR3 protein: CASKQEGNTEAFF. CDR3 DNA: TGTGCCAGTAAGCAGGAGGGAAACACTGAAGCTTTCTTT.

CDR3 protein: CASSFFQSGNTIYF. CDR3 DNA: TGTGCCAGCAGCTTTTTCCAGAGCGGAAACACCATATATTTT. The genes are TRBV5-6 and TRBJ1-3; no definite D call. V gave up 2 bases and J gave up 4 bases, with 10 bases separating them. The CDR3 loop spans 14 amino acids. CDR1 and CDR2 (germline): SGHDT, YYEEEE.

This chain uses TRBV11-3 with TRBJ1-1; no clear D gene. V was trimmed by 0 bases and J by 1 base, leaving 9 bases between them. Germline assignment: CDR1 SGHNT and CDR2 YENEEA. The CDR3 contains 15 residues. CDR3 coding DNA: TGTGCCAGCAGCTTAGAGCACGACAAGAACACTGAAGCTTTCTTT. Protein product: CASSLEHDKNTEAFF.

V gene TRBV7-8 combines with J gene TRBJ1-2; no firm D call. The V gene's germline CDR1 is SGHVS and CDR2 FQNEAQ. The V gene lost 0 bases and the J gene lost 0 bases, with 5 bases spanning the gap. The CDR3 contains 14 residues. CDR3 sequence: CASSLAAANYGYTF. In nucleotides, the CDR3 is TGTGCCAGCAGCTTAGCGGCAGCTAACTATGGCTACACCTTC.

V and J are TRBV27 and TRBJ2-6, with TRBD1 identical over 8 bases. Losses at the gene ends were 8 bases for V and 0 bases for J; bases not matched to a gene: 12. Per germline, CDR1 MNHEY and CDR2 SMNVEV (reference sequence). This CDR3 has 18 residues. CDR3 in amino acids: CASCRQGSIYSGANVLTF. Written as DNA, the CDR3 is TGTGCCAGCTGCCGACAGGGGTCAATATACTCTGGGGCCAACGTCCTGACTTTC.

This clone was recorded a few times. As DNA, the CDR3 is TGTGCCAGCAGCAGGGACAGGGTGAGTGAAGCTTTCTTT. Amino acid sequence: CASSRDRVSEAFF. The chain is built from TRBV6-6 and TRBJ1-1; TRBD1 matches 9 bases. This CDR3 has 13 residues. Germline lookup yields CDR1 MNHNY and CDR2 SVGAGI (reference sequence). Unmatched junction bases numbered 6, after V lost 6 bases and J lost 7 bases.

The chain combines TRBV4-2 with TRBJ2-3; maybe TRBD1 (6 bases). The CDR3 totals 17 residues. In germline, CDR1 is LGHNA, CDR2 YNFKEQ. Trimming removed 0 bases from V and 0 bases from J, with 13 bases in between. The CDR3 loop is CASSQELTGRSTDTQYF. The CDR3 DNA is TGTGCCAGCAGCCAAGAACTAACAGGGAGAAGCACAGATACGCAGTATTTT.

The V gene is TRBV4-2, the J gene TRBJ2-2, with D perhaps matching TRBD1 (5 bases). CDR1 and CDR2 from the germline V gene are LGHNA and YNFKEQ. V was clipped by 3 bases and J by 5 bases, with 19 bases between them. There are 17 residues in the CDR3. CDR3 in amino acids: CASSQTPTRPGTGELFF. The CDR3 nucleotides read TGTGCCAGCAGCCAGACCCCTACCCGACCAGGGACCGGGGAGCTGTTTTTT.

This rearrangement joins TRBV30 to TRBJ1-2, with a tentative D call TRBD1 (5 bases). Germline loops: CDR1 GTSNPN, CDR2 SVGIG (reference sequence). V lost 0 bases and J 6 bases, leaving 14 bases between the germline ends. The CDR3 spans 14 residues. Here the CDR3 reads CAWSVPGAGHGYTF. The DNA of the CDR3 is TGTGCCTGGAGTGTTCCTGGAGCAGGGCATGGCTACACCTTC. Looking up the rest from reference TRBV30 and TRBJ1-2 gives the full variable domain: SQTIHQWPATLVQPVGSPLSLECTVEGTSNPNLYWYRQAAGRGLQLLFYSVGIGQISSEVPQNLSASRPQDRQFILSSKKLLLSDSGFYLCAWSVPGAGHGYTFGSGTRLTVV.

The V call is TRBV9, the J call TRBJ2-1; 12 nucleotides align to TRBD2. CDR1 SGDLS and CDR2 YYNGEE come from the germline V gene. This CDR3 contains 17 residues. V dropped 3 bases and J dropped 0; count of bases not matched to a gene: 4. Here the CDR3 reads CASSAGLAGSSYNEQFF. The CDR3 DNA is TGTGCCAGCAGCGCCGGACTAGCGGGAAGCTCCTACAATGAGCAGTTCTTC.

CDR3 sequence (DNA): TGTGCCTGGAGTGTGGGGACAGGCAGGAGAGAAAAACTGTTTTTT. Its protein is CAWSVGTGRREKLFF. The chain is built from TRBV30 and TRBJ1-4; 8 nucleotides line up with TRBD1. Germline loops: CDR1 GTSNPN, CDR2 SVGIG (reference sequence). This CDR3 has 15 amino acids. The V segment lost 0 bases and the J segment 8 bases; nucleotides outside the gene matches: 8.

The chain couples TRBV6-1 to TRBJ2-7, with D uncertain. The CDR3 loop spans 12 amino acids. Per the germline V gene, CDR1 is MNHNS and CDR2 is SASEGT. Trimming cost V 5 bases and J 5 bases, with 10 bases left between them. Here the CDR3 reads CASSHQNHEQYF. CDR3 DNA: TGTGCCAGCAGTCATCAGAACCACGAGCAGTACTTC.

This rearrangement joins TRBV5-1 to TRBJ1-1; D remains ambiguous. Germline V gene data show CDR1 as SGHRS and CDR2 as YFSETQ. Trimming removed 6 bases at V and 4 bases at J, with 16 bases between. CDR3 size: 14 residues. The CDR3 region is CASNPGHSGTEAFF. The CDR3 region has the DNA TGCGCCAGCAACCCGGGTCACTCAGGCACTGAAGCTTTCTTT.

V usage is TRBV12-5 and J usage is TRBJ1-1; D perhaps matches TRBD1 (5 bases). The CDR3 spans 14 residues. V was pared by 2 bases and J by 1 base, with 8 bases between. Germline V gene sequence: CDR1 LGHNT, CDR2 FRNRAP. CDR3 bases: TGTGCTAGTGGTTTGAGGGACGGGAACACTGAAGCTTTCTTT. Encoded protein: CASGLRDGNTEAFF.

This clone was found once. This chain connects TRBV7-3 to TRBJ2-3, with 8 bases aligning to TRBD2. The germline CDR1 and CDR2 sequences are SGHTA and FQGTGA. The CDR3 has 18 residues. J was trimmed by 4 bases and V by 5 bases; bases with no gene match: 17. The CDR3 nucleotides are TGTGCCAGCAGCCAACCGCCCAAGAGCGGGGGTAGCCCAGATACGCAGTATTTT. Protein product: CASSQPPKSGGSPDTQYF.

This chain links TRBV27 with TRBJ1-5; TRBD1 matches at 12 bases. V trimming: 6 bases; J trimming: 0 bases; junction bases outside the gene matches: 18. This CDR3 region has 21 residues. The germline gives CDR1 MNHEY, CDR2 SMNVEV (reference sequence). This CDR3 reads CASSLFRDRGREGGSNQPQHF. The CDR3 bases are TGTGCCAGCAGCCTATTCCGGGACAGGGGGCGCGAGGGGGGTAGCAATCAGCCCCAGCATTTT.

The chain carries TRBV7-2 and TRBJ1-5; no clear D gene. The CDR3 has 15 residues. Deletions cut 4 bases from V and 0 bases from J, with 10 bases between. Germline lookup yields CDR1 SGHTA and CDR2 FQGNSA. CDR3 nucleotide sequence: TGTGCCAGCAGCTCCCGTGGCAGTAGCAATCAGCCCCAGCATTTT. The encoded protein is CASSSRGSSNQPQHF.

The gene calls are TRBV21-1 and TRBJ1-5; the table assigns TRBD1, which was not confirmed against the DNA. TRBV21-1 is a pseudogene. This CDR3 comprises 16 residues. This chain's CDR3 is CASSKVGTGENQPQHF. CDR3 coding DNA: TGTGCCAGCAGCAAAGTTGGGACAGGGGAGAATCAGCCCCAGCATTTT.

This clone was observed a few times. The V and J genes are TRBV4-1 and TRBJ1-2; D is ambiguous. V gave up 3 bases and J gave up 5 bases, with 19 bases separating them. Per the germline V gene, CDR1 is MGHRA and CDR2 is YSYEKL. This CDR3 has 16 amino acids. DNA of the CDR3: TGCGCCAGCAGCCAGGGTTTGATAGGTCTAACTTATGGCTACACCTTC. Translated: CASSQGLIGLTYGYTF.

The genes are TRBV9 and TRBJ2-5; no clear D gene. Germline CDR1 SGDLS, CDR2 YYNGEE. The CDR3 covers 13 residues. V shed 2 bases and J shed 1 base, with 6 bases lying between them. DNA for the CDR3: TGTGCCAGCAGCGTGTCTTTCCAAGAGACCCAGTACTTC. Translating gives CASSVSFQETQYF.

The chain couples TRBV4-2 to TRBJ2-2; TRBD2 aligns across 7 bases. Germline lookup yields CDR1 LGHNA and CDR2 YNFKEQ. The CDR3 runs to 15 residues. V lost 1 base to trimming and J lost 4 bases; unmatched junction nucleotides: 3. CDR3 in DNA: TGTGCCAGCAGCCAAGGCAGCGGGGTCACCGGGGAGCTGTTTTTT. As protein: CASSQGSGVTGELFF.

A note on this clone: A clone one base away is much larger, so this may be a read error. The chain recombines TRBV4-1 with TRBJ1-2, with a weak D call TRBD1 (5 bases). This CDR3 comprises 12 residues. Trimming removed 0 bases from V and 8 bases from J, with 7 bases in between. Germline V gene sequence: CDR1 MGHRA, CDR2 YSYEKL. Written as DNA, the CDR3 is TGCGCCAGCAGCCAAGATTGGGGGGGCTACACCTTC. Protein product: CASSQDWGGYTF.

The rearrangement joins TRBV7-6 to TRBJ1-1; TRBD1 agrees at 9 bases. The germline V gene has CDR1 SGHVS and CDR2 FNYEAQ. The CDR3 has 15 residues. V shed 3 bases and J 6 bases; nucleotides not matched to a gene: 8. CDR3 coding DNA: TGTGCCAGCAGCTTTCGGACAGGGGTGCGGTCTGAAGCTTTCTTT. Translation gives CASSFRTGVRSEAFF.

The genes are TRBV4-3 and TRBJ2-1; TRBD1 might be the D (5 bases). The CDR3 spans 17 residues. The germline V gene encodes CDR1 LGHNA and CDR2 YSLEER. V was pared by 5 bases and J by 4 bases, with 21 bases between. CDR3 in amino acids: CASSAPKGLDLYNEQFF. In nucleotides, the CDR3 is TGCGCCAGCAGCGCCCCTAAGGGGTTAGATCTATACAATGAGCAGTTCTTC.

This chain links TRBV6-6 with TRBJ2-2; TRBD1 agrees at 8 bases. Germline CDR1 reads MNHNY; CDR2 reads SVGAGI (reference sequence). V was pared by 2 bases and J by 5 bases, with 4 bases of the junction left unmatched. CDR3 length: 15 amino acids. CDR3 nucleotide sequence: TGTGCCAGCAGTTACAGAGACAGGGGAACCGGGGAGCTGTTTTTT. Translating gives CASSYRDRGTGELFF.

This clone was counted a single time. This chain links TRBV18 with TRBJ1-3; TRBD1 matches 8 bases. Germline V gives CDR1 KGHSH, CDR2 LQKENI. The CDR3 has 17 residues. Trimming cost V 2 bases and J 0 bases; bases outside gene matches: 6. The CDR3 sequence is CASSPGTGGSSGNTIYF. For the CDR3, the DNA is TGTGCCAGCTCACCAGGGACAGGTGGAAGCTCTGGAAACACCATATATTTT.